The rows below give T cell receptor beta chains drawn from one sample of a study of CXCR3 chemokines and chemotherapy response in bladder cancer. TCRdb used MiXCR to reprocess the PCR reads, holding one entry per CDR3 protein. Among 7,000 to 9,500 distinct CDR3 sequences listed, 20% to 25% were seen once. The specimen was obtained from a patient whose treatment included neoadjuvant chemotherapy. The receptors were gathered from a human donor with bladder cancer that did not respond to neoadjuvant chemotherapy. Both conserved end residues are part of each CDR3. A D gene is named only where the DNA matches it firmly. Size is omitted from some rows. Given values are once, few, many or a class for expanded clones.

CDR3 protein	CDR3 DNA	V gene	J gene	clone size	D gene
CASSALTGLIFF	TGTGCCAGCAGTGCTCTGACCGGCCTTATCTTCTTT	TRBV27	TRBJ1-1	many	NA
CASSPGATYNEQFF	TGCGCCAGCAGCCCCGGGGCTACCTACAATGAGCAGTTCTTC	TRBV4-3	TRBJ2-1	few	NA
CASSLRQGKAYEQYF	TGTGCCAGCAGCTTACGTCAGGGGAAGGCCTACGAGCAGTACTTC	TRBV13	TRBJ2-7	many	NA
CASSPAGYGYTF	TGTGCCAGCTCACCAGCTGGCTATGGCTACACCTTC	TRBV18	TRBJ1-2	medium-sized	NA
CASRGTGDQPQHF	TGTGCCAGCAGGGGGACAGGGGACCAGCCCCAGCATTTT	TRBV2	TRBJ1-5	NA	TRBD1
CASSVGTGGNYGYTF	TGTGCCAGTAGTGTCGGGACAGGAGGCAACTATGGCTACACCTTC	TRBV19	TRBJ1-2	NA	TRBD1
CASSPRKGKGETQYF	TGTGCCAGCTCACCACGTAAAGGGAAAGGGGAGACCCAGTACTTC	TRBV18	TRBJ2-5	many	NA
CAISESEQGVGVTSTDTQYF	TGTGCCATCAGTGAGTCTGAACAGGGGGTAGGAGTGACTAGCACAGATACGCAGTATTTT	TRBV10-3	TRBJ2-3	few	TRBD1
CASNNRDTYSPLHF	TGTGCCAGCAATAACCGGGACACCTATTCACCCCTCCACTTT	TRBV13	TRBJ1-6	medium-sized	NA
CASSSVWAEAFF	TGTGCCAGCAGCTCGGTGTGGGCTGAAGCTTTCTTT	TRBV7-9	TRBJ1-1	many	NA
CASYTSGGPLLTGELFF	TGTGCCAGCTACACTAGCGGGGGGCCCCTACTCACCGGGGAGCTGTTTTTT	TRBV6-1	TRBJ2-2	NA	TRBD2
CSARDQGPTTNEKLFF	TGCAGTGCTAGAGACCAGGGACCTACAACTAATGAAAAACTGTTTTTT	TRBV20-1	TRBJ1-4	few	NA
CASTGNTEAFF	TGTGCCAGTACAGGGAACACTGAAGCTTTCTTT	TRBV2	TRBJ1-1	many	NA
CASKEQGGTEAFF	TGTGCCAGTAAGGAGCAGGGGGGCACTGAAGCTTTCTTT	TRBV19	TRBJ1-1	medium-sized	TRBD1
CASSAQGEKLFF	TGTGCCAGCAGCGCGCAGGGCGAAAAACTGTTTTTT	TRBV7-9	TRBJ1-4	many	NA
CASSYYGETQYF	TGTGCCAGCAGTTACTATGGGGAGACCCAGTACTTC	TRBV6-6	TRBJ2-5	medium-sized	NA
CASSSEWGSDTQYF	TGTGCCAGCAGTAGCGAATGGGGATCCGATACGCAGTATTTT	TRBV6-5	TRBJ2-3	NA	NA
CASSLPGTLNEQYF	TGTGCCAGCAGCTTACCGGGAACACTAAACGAGCAGTACTTC	TRBV11-2	TRBJ2-7	NA	NA
CASSPRLQNTEAFF	TGTGCCAGCAGCCCCCGGTTGCAGAACACTGAAGCTTTCTTT	TRBV5-4	TRBJ1-1	many	NA
CASSLGRATNEKLFF	TGTGCCAGCAGTTTAGGCCGAGCAACTAATGAAAAACTGTTTTTT	TRBV12-3/TRBV12-4	TRBJ1-4	many	NA
CASTGGAGNQPQHF	TGTGCCAGCACAGGGGGCGCGGGCAATCAGCCCCAGCATTTT	TRBV7-2	TRBJ1-5	medium-sized	TRBD1
CASSTTHSVFSGANVLTF	TGTGCCAGTAGTACGACTCATTCGGTCTTCTCTGGGGCCAACGTCCTGACTTTC	TRBV19	TRBJ2-6	many	NA
CASGPDSTDTQYF	TGTGCTAGTGGACCTGACAGCACAGATACGCAGTATTTT	TRBV12-5	TRBJ2-3	large	NA
CSASGDNYGYTF	TGCAGTGCTAGCGGGGATAACTATGGCTACACCTTC	TRBV20-1	TRBJ1-2	few	NA
CATSRDQGGGHEQYF	TGTGCCACCAGCAGGGACCAGGGAGGGGGCCACGAGCAGTACTTC	TRBV15	TRBJ2-7	many	NA
CASSSGGLDEQYF	TGTGCCAGCAGCTCAGGGGGCCTGGACGAGCAGTACTTC	TRBV6-5	TRBJ2-7	medium-sized	TRBD1
CASSPGLFGVVKGEQYF	TGTGCCAGCAGTCCGGGCCTCTTCGGGGTAGTTAAGGGCGAGCAGTACTTC	TRBV27	TRBJ2-7	many	NA
CASRVGANEQFF	TGTGCCAGTAGAGTAGGGGCCAATGAGCAGTTCTTC	TRBV19	TRBJ2-1	medium-sized	NA
CASSPPRDGANVLTF	TGTGCCAGCTCACCGCCCAGGGATGGGGCCAACGTCCTGACTTTC	TRBV18	TRBJ2-6	many	NA
CASSPPGGTDTQYF	TGTGCCAGCAGTCCCCCGGGGGGCACAGATACGCAGTATTTT	TRBV28	TRBJ2-3	many	NA
CASTSTGNSYNEQFF	TGTGCCAGCACCTCGACAGGGAACTCCTACAATGAGCAGTTCTTC	TRBV12-3/TRBV12-4	TRBJ2-1	many	TRBD1
CASSQVSGGGDTQYF	TGCGCCAGCAGCCAGGTTAGCGGGGGAGGAGATACGCAGTATTTT	TRBV4-1	TRBJ2-3	NA	TRBD2
CASSQWGLSPDTQYF	TGCGCCAGCAGCCAATGGGGGCTATCGCCCGATACGCAGTATTTT	TRBV4-1	TRBJ2-3	few	NA
CASSLALGRDYEQYF	TGTGCCAGCAGCTTAGCGCTCGGCAGGGACTACGAGCAGTACTTC	TRBV7-2	TRBJ2-7	medium-sized	NA
CSVDSSTDTQYF	TGCAGCGTTGATTCAAGCACAGATACGCAGTATTTT	TRBV29-1	TRBJ2-3	many	NA
CSAIIGGDRGGGEKLFF	TGCAGTGCAATCATAGGCGGGGACAGGGGAGGGGGTGAAAAACTGTTTTTT	TRBV20-1	TRBJ1-4	many	TRBD1
CASSPAGSDTQYF	TGTGCCAGCTCACCAGCAGGGTCAGATACGCAGTATTTT	TRBV18	TRBJ2-3	many	NA
CASSRRGAGGTDTQYF	TGTGCCAGCAGCCGCAGGGGGGCGGGGGGCACAGATACGCAGTATTTT	TRBV7-2	TRBJ2-3	NA	NA
CASSSQGTTEQYF	TGTGCCAGCAGCTCACAGGGGACTACCGAGCAGTACTTC	TRBV6-2/TRBV6-3	TRBJ2-7	medium-sized	NA
CASSLKASGETQYF	TGTGCCAGCAGCTTAAAGGCCTCCGGAGAGACCCAGTACTTC	TRBV13	TRBJ2-5	NA	NA
CASSQDMQGTNTIYF	TGCGCCAGCAGCCAAGATATGCAGGGTACTAACACCATATATTTT	TRBV4-3	TRBJ1-3	NA	NA
CASSQERGVSYNEQFF	TGTGCCAGCAGCCAAGAGCGGGGGGTCTCCTACAATGAGCAGTTCTTC	TRBV4-2	TRBJ2-1	many	TRBD2
CASSTSGGAKPNEQFF	TGTGCCAGCAGCACTAGCGGGGGGGCAAAACCTAATGAGCAGTTCTTC	TRBV11-1	TRBJ2-1	many	TRBD2
CASSPVASAYGNTIYF	TGTGCCAGCTCACCGGTCGCCAGTGCTTATGGAAACACCATATATTTT	TRBV18	TRBJ1-3	many	NA
CASSSNRDRGIGETQYF	TGTGCCAGCAGTTCTAACCGGGACAGGGGGATCGGGGAGACCCAGTACTTC	TRBV27	TRBJ2-5	many	TRBD1
CASGFSGSGAFDTEAFF	TGTGCTAGTGGTTTCTCAGGGTCAGGGGCCTTTGACACTGAAGCTTTCTTT	TRBV12-5	TRBJ1-1	many	NA